The rows below give T cell receptor beta chains drawn from one sample of a study of PD-1 blockade in classical Hodgkin lymphoma. Method: immunoSEQ multiplex PCR; TCRdb's copy keeps in-frame clones and lacks some. Altogether some 46,000 clones are present, around 80% being singletons, with the ten largest covering roughly 22%. The sequenced sample was peripheral blood mononuclear cells (PBMCs), obtained before the second cycle of nivolumab. The receptor source for this set is a human donor with classical Hodgkin lymphoma. Both conserved end residues are part of each CDR3. The order of the fields is CDR3 length, D gene, V gene, CDR3 protein. The D gene is left open where the match is weak.

len: 16; d_gene: -; v_gene: TRBV4-2; CDR3aa: CASSLGGAEGNQPQHF
len: 11; d_gene: -; v_gene: TRBV27; CDR3aa: CASRVGYEQYF
len: 15; d_gene: -; v_gene: TRBV5-4; CDR3aa: CASSSPTGTNTEAFF
len: 17; d_gene: TRBD2; v_gene: TRBV7-3; CDR3aa: CASSPNLAGVRAGELFF
len: 13; d_gene: -; v_gene: TRBV6-6; CDR3aa: CASSFSRNTEAFF
len: 8; d_gene: -; v_gene: TRBV19; CDR3aa: CASGSDTF
len: 16; d_gene: -; v_gene: TRBV7-2; CDR3aa: CASSLKGLGYGYGYTF
len: 13; d_gene: TRBD2; v_gene: TRBV4-2; CDR3aa: CASSYRGDNEQFF
len: 18; d_gene: -; v_gene: TRBV14; CDR3aa: CASSQQGGLPSGANVLTF
len: 18; d_gene: -; v_gene: TRBV7-8; CDR3aa: CASSPHGEGTTWNQPQHF
len: 15; d_gene: -; v_gene: TRBV18; CDR3aa: CASSPLVTSNTEAFF
len: 17; d_gene: TRBD1; v_gene: TRBV14; CDR3aa: CASSQDRGSRGREKLFF
len: 14; d_gene: -; v_gene: TRBV15; CDR3aa: CATSRATENYGYTF
len: 18; d_gene: -; v_gene: TRBV5-1; CDR3aa: CASSPGEGLRAGYYGYTF
len: 15; d_gene: -; v_gene: TRBV5-4; CDR3aa: CASSLGLRAGGELFF
len: 14; d_gene: -; v_gene: TRBV6-6; CDR3aa: CASTFSGSKETQYF
len: 16; d_gene: -; v_gene: TRBV6-1; CDR3aa: CASSERASVINQPQHF
len: 14; d_gene: -; v_gene: TRBV6-5; CDR3aa: CASTRGLAEETQYF